This T cell receptor beta chain was sequenced in a study of tumor-infiltrating lymphocytes in primary liver carcinoma. For the study at large: All lesions had stage T1-T3 N0M0 and roughly 4 to 11 cm widths. General study findings and limits: Tumor region pairs outstripped tumor-adjacent and tumor-blood pairs in overlap.

TCR beta cDNA was reverse-transcribed from about 500 ng of total RNA. The reaction used a constant-region primer and ProtoScript II reverse transcriptase. Slightly modified ARM-PCR served as the procedure for the TCR beta libraries. These libraries came from three rounds of nested multiplex PCR. A C-beta reverse primer was combined with TRBV1-TRBV30 forward primers in the first two PCR rounds, and each round had about 10 cycles. One entry per CDR3 protein results from TCRdb running MiXCR on the multiplex PCR reads. The sample includes some 130,000 distinct CDR3 sequences, 55% to 70% of them seen just once. Unsorted bulk tissue, roughly 20-34 mg of it, served as the source for co-extraction of RNA and DNA. Primary liver carcinoma in the patients was surgically resected. Patients had chronic HBV infection and were treatment-naive. In regard to this clonotype: The antigen is not known. A much larger clone lies a single base off, so this may be a read error. The CDR3 does not close with the conserved phenylalanine or tryptophan, likely indicating a read error.

Trimming cost V 9 bases and J 4 bases; bases outside gene matches: 8. Germline V gene lookup returns CDR1 MDHEN and CDR2 SYDVKM. The CDR3 is 14 amino acids. Sequencing used tumor-adjacent normal liver tissue. J is TRBJ1-1 and V is TRBV28; 10 bases are a match to TRBD1. This TCR derives from a woman in her fifties or sixties with primary liver carcinoma and hepatitis B virus infection. In DNA, the CDR3 is TGTGCCAGTCAGACAGGGGGCAGTGGCACTGAAGCTTTCTAT. It specifies CASQTGGSGTEAFY.